This entry is about one T cell receptor beta chain. Antigen: not known. Trimming cost V 7 bases and J 7 bases, with 17 bases left between them. This CDR3 has 15 residues. CDR1 MNHEY and CDR2 SMNVEV come from the germline V gene (reference sequence). The repertoire was sequenced with immunoSEQ multiplex PCR; TCRdb's copy has only in-frame clones and lacks some. The data contain tens of thousands of clones, approximately 87% of them singletons. The sample belongs to a study of OX40 agonist ivuxolimab in advanced cancers. Study-wide background: Patients received ivuxolimab, an intravenous treatment, every 2 weeks at 0.01 to 10 mg/kg. Averaging 60 years in age, with a range of 23 to 79, the cohort was approximately 83% male. General study findings and limits: Doses of 0.1 to 3.0 mg/kg were accompanied by clonal expansion of CD4+ and CD8+ blood T cells by week 6. The study found among the lowest clonal expansion in partial responders at 0.1-3.0 mg/kg.

The specimen was CD4+ or CD8+ T cells sorted from blood, collected in a trial of the OX40 agonist ivuxolimab. The TCR comes from an adult with an advanced solid tumor such as melanoma, head and neck, liver or kidney cancer. The V call is TRBV27, the J call TRBJ1-6, with a tentative D call TRBD1 (5 bases). The CDR3 DNA reads as TGTGCCAGCACGGAGGGACCCCTGCCAAATTCACCCCTCCACTTT. This sequence encodes CASTEGPLPNSPLHF.